The sequence of this TCR beta chain was determined in a study of monozygotic twins with inflammatory bowel disease. As for this clonotype: The antigen is unknown.

The CDR3 contains 13 residues. CDR1 MNHEY and CDR2 SVGAGI come from the germline V gene. Regarding the study as a whole: Healthy co-twins had higher TCRbeta inverse Simpson diversity than their IBD twins.

The input for each TCR library was about 3.5 ug of total RNA. TCRdb re-called the 5' RACE reads; one entry per CDR3 protein, DNA not given. The sample yields approximately 160,000 distinct CDR3 sequences, of which the top ten take up 6% to 9.5%. The receptor comes from a human donor with ulcerative colitis or Crohn's disease, or a healthy co-twin of an affected twin (not recorded which). Sequencing input: blood. The rearrangement links TRBV6-5 to TRBJ2-7; no DNA is available, so the TRBD1 call from TCRdb remains unchecked. CDR3 sequence: CASSYYRGYEQYF.